The 21 T cell receptor beta chains reported below all come from one sample, sequenced in a study of T cell repertoires in cytomegalovirus infection. Each CDR3 protein gets one entry after TCRdb re-called the reads with MiXCR. The sample records about 740,000 distinct CDR3 sequences, about a third being singletons. Sample: PBMCs. The origin of the receptors is a human donor in good health (CMV status not recorded). Some clones in this sample may be carry-over from other donors' samples.

The chain is built from TRBV7-2 and TRBJ2-3, with TRBD2 identical over 9 bases. Trimming took 6 bases from V and 9 from J; bases not matched to a gene: 7. Germline CDR1 SGHTA, CDR2 FQGNSA. The CDR3 runs to 13 residues. The CDR3: CASSQYLAGTQYF. The CDR3 DNA reads as TGTGCCAGCAGTCAATACCTAGCGGGAACGCAGTATTTT.

This clonotype came up many times. This chain links TRBV28 with TRBJ2-1; 7 bases agree with TRBD1. The germline gives CDR1 MDHEN, CDR2 SYDVKM. After removal of 5 bases from V and 15 bases from J, the junction contained 19 bases not matched to a gene. This CDR3 has 15 residues. Written as DNA, the CDR3 is TGTGCCAGCAGTCAGGGGGACAGTCTTGGCTCCAGGGTGTTCTTC. It encodes CASSQGDSLGSRVFF.

This chain links TRBV7-9 with TRBJ1-1, with 8 nucleotides matching TRBD1. The CDR3 covers 16 residues. V lost 1 base to trimming and J lost 3 bases; unmatched junction nucleotides: 7. CDR1 SEHNR and CDR2 FQNEAQ come from the germline V gene (reference sequence). CDR3 nucleotide sequence: TGTGCCAGCAGCTTAGATTCAGGGGGCTCTGACACTGAAGCTTTCTTT. Its translation is CASSLDSGGSDTEAFF. The full variable domain, with the rest looked up from reference TRBV7-9 and TRBJ1-1, is DTGVSQNPRHKITKRGQNVTFRCDPISEHNRLYWYRQTLGQGPEFLTYFQNEAQLEKSRLLSDRFSAERPKGSFSTLEIQRTEQGDSAMYLCASSLDSGGSDTEAFFGQGTRLTVV.

In this sample, this clonotype turned up once. The conserved final phenylalanine or tryptophan is absent from the CDR3, which likely points to a read error. This chain links TRBV20-1 with TRBJ1-5, with D hard to call. The CDR3 consists of 13 residues. V was cut by 3 bases and J by 5 bases, with 11 bases left in between. Germline-derived CDR1 and CDR2 are DFQATT and SNEGSKA (reference sequence). DNA for the CDR3: TGCAGTGCTAGGACCGAGGGAGATCAGCCCCAGCATTTG. Its translation: CSARTEGDQPQHL.

The chain employs TRBV27 and TRBJ1-5; 10 nucleotides match TRBD1. The V gene's germline CDR1 is MNHEY and CDR2 SMNVEV (reference sequence). With 5 bases clipped from V and 0 bases from J, the junction kept 16 bases outside the gene matches. This CDR3 contains 20 residues. The CDR3 region is CASSQAGTGERWGSNQPQHF. The CDR3 DNA sequence: TGTGCCAGCAGTCAGGCCGGGACAGGGGAAAGATGGGGTAGCAATCAGCCCCAGCATTTT.

This clonotype was detected a few times. The chain employs TRBV7-9 and TRBJ1-6; D unresolved. The CDR3 runs to 16 residues. Between the trimmed V and J ends, which lost 5 bases and 7 bases, there was a span of 18 bases. Germline V lookup: CDR1 SEHNR, CDR2 FQNEAQ (reference sequence). DNA of the CDR3: TGTGCCAGCAGCCTCGTTGAGACCCGCGGGAATTCACCCCTCCACTTT. Translating gives CASSLVETRGNSPLHF.

In this sample, this clonotype turned up a few times. The chain employs TRBV7-9 and TRBJ2-3, with 7 bases identical to TRBD2. This CDR3 has 18 residues. Germline CDR1 SEHNR, CDR2 FQNEAQ (reference sequence). Trimming cost V 2 bases and J 3 bases; bases outside gene matches: 14. The CDR3 DNA reads as TGTGCCAGCAGCTTAAGCGGCCTAACACGGGAGGAAACAGATACGCAGTATTTT. The encoded protein is CASSLSGLTREETDTQYF.

There are a few counts of this clonotype. The V gene is TRBV28, the J gene TRBJ1-2; maybe TRBD1 (6 bases). V was trimmed by 11 bases and J by 8 bases, leaving 12 bases between them. The CDR3 spans 10 residues. Germline CDR1 and CDR2: MDHEN and SYDVKM. CDR3 DNA sequence: TGTGCCGTGCACCAGGGGGGCTACACCTTC. This translates into CAVHQGGYTF.

The rearrangement links TRBV15 to TRBJ1-4, with D possibly being TRBD1 (5 bases). Germline V gene sequence: CDR1 LNHNV, CDR2 YYDKDF (reference sequence). V was trimmed by 4 bases and J by 7 bases, leaving 10 bases between them. The CDR3 runs 13 residues. The CDR3 loop reads CATSISGLEKLFF. The CDR3 DNA is TGTGCCACCAGCATCTCGGGGCTTGAAAAACTGTTTTTT.

The chain recombines TRBV19 with TRBJ2-1, with 12 bases lining up with TRBD1. Germline V CDR1 and CDR2: LNHDA, SQIVND (reference sequence). The CDR3 totals 13 residues. The junction had 7 bases not matched to a gene; V was cut back by 7 bases and J by 12 bases. CDR3 sequence: CASMGQGALGQFF. Written as DNA, the CDR3 is TGTGCCAGTATGGGACAGGGGGCGTTAGGGCAGTTCTTC. Filled out from reference TRBV19 and TRBJ2-1, the complete variable domain reads DGGITQSPKYLFRKEGQNVTLSCEQNLNHDAMYWYRQDPGQGLRLIYYSQIVNDFQKGDIAEGYSVSREKKESFPLTVTSAQKNPTAFYLCASMGQGALGQFFGPGTRLTVL.

The gene calls are TRBV6-2 or TRBV6-3 and TRBJ1-1, with no clear D. The CDR3 runs to 15 residues. Trimming took 0 bases from V and 1 from J, leaving 9 bases between them. Germline loops: CDR1 MNHEY, CDR2 SVGEGT. The CDR3 sequence: CASSYSDKSNTEAFF. In DNA form, the CDR3 reads TGTGCCAGCAGTTACTCCGACAAGTCGAACACTGAAGCTTTCTTT.

The chain links TRBV30 to TRBJ2-3; D is possibly TRBD2 (5 bases). The germline V and J ends were trimmed by 3 bases and 6 bases, with 10 bases remaining between them. Germline CDR1 is GTSNPN and CDR2 is SVGIG (reference sequence). CDR3 length: 12 amino acids. CDR3 DNA: TGTGCCTGGAGGACCTGGGAGGATACGCAGTATTTT. Its translation: CAWRTWEDTQYF.

This clonotype came up a few times. This chain connects TRBV19 to TRBJ1-5, with unresolved D. CDR3 size: 16 residues. With 5 bases removed from V and 1 base from J, the gap between germline ends came to 15 bases. Germline values: CDR1 LNHDA, CDR2 SQIVND (reference sequence). The CDR3 loop is CASSDWTRGSNQPQHF. The CDR3 DNA reads as TGTGCCAGTAGTGACTGGACCAGAGGGAGCAATCAGCCCCAGCATTTT.

As DNA, the CDR3 is TGTGCCACCAGGACGGTCAGGGGGAATAATTCACCCCTCCACTTT. This codes for CATRTVRGNNSPLHF. The chain couples TRBV15 to TRBJ1-6, with 7 bases matching TRBD1. Germline V gene data show CDR1 as LNHNV and CDR2 as YYDKDF (reference sequence). The V gene end was trimmed by 6 bases and the J gene end by 5 bases; junction bases not matched to a gene: 7. This CDR3 has 15 amino acids.

CDR3 region: CASSSLGIEQFF. The CDR3 DNA sequence: TGTGCCAGTAGTAGCCTCGGAATTGAGCAGTTCTTC. The V call is TRBV19, the J call TRBJ2-1; unclear D gene. Germline V gives CDR1 LNHDA, CDR2 SQIVND (reference sequence). The CDR3 runs to 12 residues. Trimming removed 4 bases at V and 9 bases at J, with 10 bases between.

In the case of this clonotype: A junction boundary mismatches the germline segment, possibly from a read error. V gene TRBV14 combines with J gene TRBJ2-1, with D perhaps TRBD1 (6 bases). The CDR3 extends over 16 amino acids. Germline values: CDR1 SGHDN, CDR2 FVKESK. In DNA form, the CDR3 reads TGTGCCAGTAGCCAACGTACAGGGATCATCTACAATGAGCAGTTCTTC. Amino acids: CASSQRTGIIYNEQFF.

The V and J genes are TRBV6-8 and TRBJ1-3, with D possibly matching TRBD1 (5 bases). V lost 2 bases and J 2 bases, leaving 7 bases between the germline ends. The length of the CDR3 is 14 residues. CDR1 is MNHGY, CDR2 SAAAGT, per germline. The CDR3 bases are TGTGCCAGCAGTTACGCCAGGGCTGGAAACACCATATATTTT. The encoded protein is CASSYARAGNTIYF.

The V and J genes are TRBV12-3 or TRBV12-4 and TRBJ1-5; D ambiguous. The CDR3 runs to 15 residues. The germline V and J ends were trimmed by 5 bases and 0 bases, with 11 bases remaining between them. The DNA for the CDR3 is TGTGCCAGCAGTACAGAGATAGTTAGCAATCAGCCCCAGCATTTT. Translation gives CASSTEIVSNQPQHF.

In this sample, this clonotype turned up a few times. The V gene is TRBV28, the J gene TRBJ1-2; 8 positions agree with TRBD1. CDR1 is MDHEN, CDR2 SYDVKM, per germline. Trimming removed 4 bases from V and 8 bases from J; junction bases left unmatched: 6. The CDR3 spans 13 residues. CDR3 coding DNA: TGTGCCAGCAGTTCACAGGGGGTTGGCGGCTACACCTTC. Encoded protein: CASSSQGVGGYTF.

This clonotype was seen only a few times. The J gene is TRBJ2-5, the V gene TRBV7-2, with 8 bases fitting TRBD2. This CDR3 has 17 residues. Looked up from germline, CDR1 is SGHTA and CDR2 is FQGNSA. V was clipped by 3 bases and J by 1 base; unmatched bases: 10. The CDR3 nucleotides read TGTGCCAGCAGCTTTAGCGCGTTCCGGGGGGGCCAAGAGACCCAGTACTTC. Amino acid sequence: CASSFSAFRGGQETQYF.

This sequence joins TRBV19 and TRBJ2-2; no firm D call. The CDR3 covers 14 residues. Germline-derived CDR1 and CDR2 are LNHDA and SQIVND (reference sequence). Trimming stripped 1 base from V and 6 bases from J, with 9 bases between. CDR3 in amino acids: CASSIGGGSGELFF. CDR3 DNA: TGTGCCAGTAGTATAGGTGGCGGTTCCGGGGAGCTGTTTTTT.